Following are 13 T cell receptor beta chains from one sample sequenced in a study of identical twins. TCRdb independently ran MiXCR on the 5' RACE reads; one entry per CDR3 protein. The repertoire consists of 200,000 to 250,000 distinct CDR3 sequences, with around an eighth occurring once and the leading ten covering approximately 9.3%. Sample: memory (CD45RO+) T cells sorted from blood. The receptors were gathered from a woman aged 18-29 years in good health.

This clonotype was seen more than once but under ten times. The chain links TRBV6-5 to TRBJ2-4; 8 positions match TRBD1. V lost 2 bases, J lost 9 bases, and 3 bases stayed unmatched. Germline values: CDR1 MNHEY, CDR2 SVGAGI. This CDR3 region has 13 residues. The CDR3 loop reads CASSYQGATIQYF. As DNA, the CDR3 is TGTGCCAGCAGTTACCAGGGGGCAACCATTCAGTACTTC.

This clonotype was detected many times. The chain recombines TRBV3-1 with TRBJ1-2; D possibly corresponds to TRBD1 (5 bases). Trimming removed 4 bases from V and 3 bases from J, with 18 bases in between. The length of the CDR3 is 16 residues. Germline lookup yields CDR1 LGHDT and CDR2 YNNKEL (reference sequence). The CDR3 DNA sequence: TGTGCCAGCAGCCCCCAACGGTTCAGGGCCCACTATGGCTACACCTTC. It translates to CASSPQRFRAHYGYTF.

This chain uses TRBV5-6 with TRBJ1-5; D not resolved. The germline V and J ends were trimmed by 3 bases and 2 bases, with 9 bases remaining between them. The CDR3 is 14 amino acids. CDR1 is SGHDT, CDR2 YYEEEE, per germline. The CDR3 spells CASSSVWGNQPQHF. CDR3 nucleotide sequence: TGTGCCAGCAGCTCCGTTTGGGGCAATCAGCCCCAGCATTTT.

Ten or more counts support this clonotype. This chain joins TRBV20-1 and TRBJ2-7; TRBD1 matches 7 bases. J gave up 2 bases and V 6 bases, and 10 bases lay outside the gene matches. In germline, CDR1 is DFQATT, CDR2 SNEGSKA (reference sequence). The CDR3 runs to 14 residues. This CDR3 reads CSATNPGQTYEQYF. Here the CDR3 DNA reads TGCAGTGCAACAAACCCGGGACAGACCTACGAGCAGTACTTC.

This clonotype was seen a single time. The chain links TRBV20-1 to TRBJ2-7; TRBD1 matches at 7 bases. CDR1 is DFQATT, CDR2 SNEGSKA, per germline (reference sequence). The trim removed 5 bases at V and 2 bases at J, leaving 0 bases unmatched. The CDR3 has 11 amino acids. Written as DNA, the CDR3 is TGCAGTGCTGACAGGGCCTACGAGCAGTACTTC. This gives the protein CSADRAYEQYF.

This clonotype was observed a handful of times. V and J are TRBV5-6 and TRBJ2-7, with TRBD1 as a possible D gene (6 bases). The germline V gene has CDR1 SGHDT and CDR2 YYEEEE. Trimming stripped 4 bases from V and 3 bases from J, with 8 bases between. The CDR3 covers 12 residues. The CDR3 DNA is TGTGCCAGCAGCGCCAGGGGCTACGAGCAGTACTTC. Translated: CASSARGYEQYF.

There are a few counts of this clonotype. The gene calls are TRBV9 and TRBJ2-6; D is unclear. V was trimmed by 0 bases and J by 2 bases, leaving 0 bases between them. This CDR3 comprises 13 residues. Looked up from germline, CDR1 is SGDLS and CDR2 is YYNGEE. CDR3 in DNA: TGTGCCAGCAGCGTAGCTGGGGCCAACGTCCTGACTTTC. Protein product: CASSVAGANVLTF.

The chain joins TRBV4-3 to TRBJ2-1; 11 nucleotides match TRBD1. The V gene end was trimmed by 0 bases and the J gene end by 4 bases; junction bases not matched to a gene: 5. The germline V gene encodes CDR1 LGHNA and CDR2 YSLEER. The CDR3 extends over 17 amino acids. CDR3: CASSQDLGTGGYNEQFF. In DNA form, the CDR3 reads TGCGCCAGCAGCCAAGATTTGGGGACAGGGGGATACAATGAGCAGTTCTTC.

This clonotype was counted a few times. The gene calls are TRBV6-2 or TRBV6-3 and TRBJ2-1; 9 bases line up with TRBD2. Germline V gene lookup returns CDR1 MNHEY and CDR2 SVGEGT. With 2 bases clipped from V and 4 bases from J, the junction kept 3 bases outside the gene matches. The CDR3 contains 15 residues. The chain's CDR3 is CASSYASGTYNEQFF. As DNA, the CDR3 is TGTGCCAGCAGTTACGCTAGCGGGACGTACAATGAGCAGTTCTTC.

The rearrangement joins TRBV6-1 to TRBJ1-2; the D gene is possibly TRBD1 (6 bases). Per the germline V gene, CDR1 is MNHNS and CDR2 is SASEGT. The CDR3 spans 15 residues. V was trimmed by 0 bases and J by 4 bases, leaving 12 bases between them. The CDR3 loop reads CASSEALQGTYGYTF. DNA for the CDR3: TGTGCCAGCAGTGAAGCGCTTCAGGGGACCTATGGCTACACCTTC.

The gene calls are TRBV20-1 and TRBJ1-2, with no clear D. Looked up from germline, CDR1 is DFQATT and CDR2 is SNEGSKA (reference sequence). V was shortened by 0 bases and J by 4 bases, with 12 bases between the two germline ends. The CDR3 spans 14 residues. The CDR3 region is CSARDQRKSYGYTF. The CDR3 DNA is TGCAGTGCTAGAGATCAGAGAAAGTCCTATGGCTACACCTTC.

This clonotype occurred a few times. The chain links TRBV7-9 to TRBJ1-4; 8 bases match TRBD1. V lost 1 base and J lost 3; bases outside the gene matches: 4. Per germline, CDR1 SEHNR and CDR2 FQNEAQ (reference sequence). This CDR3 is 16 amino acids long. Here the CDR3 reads CASSLGTGTSNEKLFF. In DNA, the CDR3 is TGTGCCAGCAGCTTAGGGACAGGGACCTCTAATGAAAAACTGTTTTTT.

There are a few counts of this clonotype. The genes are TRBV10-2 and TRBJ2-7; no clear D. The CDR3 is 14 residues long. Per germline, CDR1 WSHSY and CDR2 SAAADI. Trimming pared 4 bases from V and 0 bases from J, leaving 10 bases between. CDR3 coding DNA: TGCGCCAGCAGTGCCCGTGGGGACTCCTACGAGCAGTACTTC. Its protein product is CASSARGDSYEQYF.